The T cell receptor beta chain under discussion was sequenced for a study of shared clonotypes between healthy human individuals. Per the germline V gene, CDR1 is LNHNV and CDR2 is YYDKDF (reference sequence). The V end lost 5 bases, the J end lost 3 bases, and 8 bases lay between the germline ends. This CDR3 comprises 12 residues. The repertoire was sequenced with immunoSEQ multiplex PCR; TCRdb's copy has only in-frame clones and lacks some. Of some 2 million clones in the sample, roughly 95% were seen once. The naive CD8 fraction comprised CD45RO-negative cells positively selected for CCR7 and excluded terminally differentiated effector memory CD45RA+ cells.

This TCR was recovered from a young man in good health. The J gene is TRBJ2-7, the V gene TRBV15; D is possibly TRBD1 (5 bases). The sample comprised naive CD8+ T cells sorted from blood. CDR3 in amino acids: CATSDSFYEQYF. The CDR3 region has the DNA TGTGCCACCAGCGACAGCTTCTACGAGCAGTACTTC.